This T cell receptor (beta chain) was recovered during a study of CD8+CD57+ T cells in acquired aplastic anemia listed by TCRdb under 2018. General notes on the study: Extracted DNA from sorted CD4+ and CD8+ cells averaged around 3.2 ug, ranging from about 0.17 to 30 ug. For healthy donor samples, the average read count was about 10 million for CD4+ cells and 11 million to 14 million for CD8+ cells.

In this study, sorted CD4+ and CD8+ T cells from the blood of healthy subjects and of severe aplastic anemia patients had their TCR repertoires deep-sequenced. Ficoll-Paque density gradient centrifugation was used to isolate peripheral blood mononuclear cells. CD4+ and CD8+ T cells were sorted by FACS or magnetic beads before DNA extraction. Points the paper makes about the study in general: Around 27 CD8+ CDR3 sequences were found in both patients and controls but appeared to be highly expressed in patients and within the immunodominant clones of the patients. CD8+ Simpson's diversity did not differ significantly between patients and healthy controls (P=0.060).

CDR1 is given as LGHNA and CDR2 as YSLEER, both from the germline V gene. V lost 1 base and J lost 2 bases; the stretch between them is 11 bases long. There are 15 amino acids in the CDR3, from cysteine to phenylalanine inclusive. Only the CDR3 DNA stays, 45 bases, in frame from base 1. A note on this clonotype: There is no known antigen for this receptor. Base qualities are not at hand, and no much larger clone is one base apart.

Genomic DNA was used as template for profiling of TCR beta VDJ combinations and CDR3 sequences. An Illumina HiSeq 2000 was the platform used for TCR repertoire sequencing. In the original analysis: Repertoires were assessed using TRBV/TRBJ rearrangement plots, CDR3 size and DJ length profiles, and Simpson's diversity index. The most abundant DNA sequence in the deep sequencing data was defined as the immunodominant clone. CDR3 amino acid sequences were checked for sharing between subjects and were compared against published repertoires and the VDJdb database. TCRdb trimmed public reads at Q25 via fastp, called clones via MiXCR and kept in-frame beta chains. Entries are consolidated by CDR3 protein sequence, retaining the most common genes and DNA. These V and J calls derive from TCRdb rather than the authors' analysis. Here the sample has a few hundred thousand distinct CDR3 sequences; around 68% occur a single time. 4% of the sample lies in the top ten.

The receptor's source is a human donor in good health, serving as a control. The sample comprised sorted CD4+, CD8+, or CD8+CD57+ T cells (not recorded which) from PBMCs. The rearrangement combines TRBV4-3 with TRBJ1-2, and the D gene may be TRBD1, 5 bases matching. The CDR3 is CASSQVLAGNYGYTF. The sequence in DNA is TGCGCCAGCAGCCAAGTATTGGCAGGGAACTATGGCTACACCTTC.